The subject of this entry is one T cell receptor (beta chain). Its antigen has not been determined. Library preparation was by the immunoSEQ multiplex PCR assay. For the multiplex PCR, a mixture combining 60 forward primers for TCR Vbeta segments and 13 reverse primers for TCR Jbeta segments was used. The CDR3 region of rearranged TCR beta genes was amplified from genomic DNA with a multiplex PCR assay. Amplified TCR beta libraries were sequenced as 87-base-pair reads on the Illumina HiSeq System. The study's own analysis went as follows. In a later analysis, about 80 million unique TCR beta chains were counted across the roughly 610 repertoires, and roughly 11 million of these chains were shared by at least two donors. Raw reads were error-corrected and collapsed into unique sequences by a nearest-neighbor algorithm in which closely related sequences were merged to remove PCR and sequencing errors. To assign V, D and J gene segments, CDR3 sequences were aligned to IMGT reference sequences. Each retained sequence needed at least a six-nucleotide match to both a V gene segment and a J gene segment. A rearrangement counted as productive if the CDR3 had no stop codons and remained in frame with V and J, and every other rearrangement counted as non-productive. CDR3 was defined according to IMGT convention as the region running from the second conserved V-encoded cysteine to the conserved J-encoded phenylalanine. In an earlier analysis of around 640 of the donors, sequences lacking an unambiguous match to a single V gene segment were excluded. An earlier analysis of fewer than 750 of the donors classified V segments as functional when productive rearrangements were above 56.7% and as segregating when the standard deviation between donors was above 5%. A statistical classification framework was built for diagnosing cytomegalovirus status from the catalog of TCR beta chain sequences. In a later analysis, V and J genes were assigned by comparing TCR nucleotide sequences against IMGT/GENE-DB human TR gene sequences. The TCRdist pipeline was used in a later analysis to assign CDR3 sequences and most-parsimonious VDJ recombination scenarios. In a later analysis, every TCR beta chain was defined by the combination of its CDR3 amino acid sequence and its V-gene family, and reads without a unique V-gene family were dropped. As a way to deal with suspected cross-contamination and a sequencing artifact, a later analysis dropped approximately 570 nucleotide sequences that were highly shared and had low generation probability. A later analysis calculated a clonal expansion index for each public chain from normalized within-repertoire ranks of inferred template counts. In a later analysis, generation probabilities were computed using a VDJ recombination model fitted to out-of-frame rearrangements, and the results were checked against IGoR. In a later analysis, hypergeometric tests were used to score TCR-TCR, TCR-HLA and TCR-CMV co-occurrence, with a repertoire-size bias correction applied to TCR pairs. To estimate false discovery rates, a later analysis permuted the HLA or CMV assignments 20 times. A later analysis grouped co-occurring TCRs with DBSCAN, adding TCRdist sequence similarity when clustering within HLA-allele-positive subsets. Repertoires with fewer than 30,000 or more than 120,000 public chains were left out of co-occurrence clustering, as were a handful of repertoires with anomalous nucleotide sharing. The source is immuneACCESS, and TCRdb retained only in-frame sequences with V and J called. Part of the clones is not carried over; for the studies checked, unresolved V genes explain less than half of this, and the remainder is unexplained. D and trimming were read from the DNA, whereas the V and J calls and clone size are those reported in that table. This sample's records show 34,000 or so clones. Clones ranked in the top ten supply 4.8% of the sample.

In total, fewer than 750 healthy bone marrow donors made up the cohort. Cohort members were all nominally healthy when sampled, although unrecorded immune exposures were likely present. The donor was CMV seronegative and belonged to the group of roughly 330 seronegative cohort members. A peripheral blood sample was provided by each donor, and peripheral blood mononuclear cells were used for TCR beta sequencing. Genomic DNA extraction from the blood cell samples was performed with the Qiagen DNeasy Blood Extraction Kit. The data derive from a study of cytomegalovirus exposure and HLA in healthy donors (dated by TCRdb to 2016 to 2017). The study in broad terms: According to an earlier analysis of 587 of the donors, 150 million to 200 million T cells yielded 100 million or so unique TCR beta sequences and about 300 Gb of sequence data. Class I and class II HLA loci were covered by the typing at four-digit resolution. Typing coverage varied by locus: roughly 629-640 donors for A, B, C, DRB1 and DQB1; more than 500 for DQA1; more than 600 for DPA1; under 490 for DPB1. An earlier analysis of 587 of the donors used high-throughput TCR beta sequencing to judge whether each TCR beta V gene segment behaved as functional or pseudogenic. Donor age, sex, ethnicity and CMV serostatus were compiled alongside the repertoire data. An early release covering about 600 HLA-typed donors comprised 250 to 350 gigabases of sequencing data and tens of millions of unique TCR sequences. Of the roughly 400 genotyped donors, roughly 85% fell in the genetic ancestry cluster associated with self-reported Caucasian donors. Every discovery cohort repertoire had been produced on one sequencing platform. The study aimed to test whether signatures of past pathogen exposure could be identified by cataloging public T cell receptors. The T cell repertoires of several hundred subjects were profiled by immunosequencing and related to cytomegalovirus serostatus. Because of strong linkage in the cohort, roughly five DR-DQ haplotypes were treated as single units for association and clustering. To predict cytomegalovirus infection status, the study combined high-throughput TCR immunosequencing, statistical association of individual TCRs with disease status, and machine learning. Besides the first cohort of 550 to 750 subjects, a separate validation cohort made up of 95 to 150 different subjects was used. In a later analysis, previously published TCR beta repertoires from 550 to 750 donors were re-analyzed and high-resolution HLA genotyping was added so that TCR occurrence patterns could be studied. Rather than using new phenotypic data, the later analysis identified candidate immune exposures from TCR beta sequences and from how often those sequences occurred across donors. On average, 235,054 unique TCR beta nucleotide sequences were sequenced per donor among several hundred genotyped donors of the cohort, with roughly 18% of those sequences being non-productive. Genome-wide SNP genotypes for about 65% of the roughly 670 donors were used in a later genetic analysis, which treated that subset as a discovery cohort. What the authors observed across the whole study: The authors suggested that the approach could potentially be generalized to other disease states and immunological phenotypes. Strong co-occurrence of HLA alleles, especially DR and DQ, made assigning TCR associations to individual alleles difficult. An association between a missense DCLRE1C variant and V-gene and J-gene trimming of TCR beta chains was found in a later genetic analysis and replicated in an independent cohort. A further reported finding was that TCR beta sequences accurately predicted the HLA-A and HLA-B alleles for most subjects in the first cohort. A later analysis associated about 16,000 TCR beta sequences with specific HLA alleles at a false discovery rate of 0.05. Because counts were too low, 15 to 20 rarely observed V segments, including chromosome 9 orphons, were left out of the earlier analysis of 587 of the donors. According to a later analysis, TCR association rates differed among HLA loci, with DRB1 alleles showing the most associated TCRs and HLA-C alleles showing the fewest. In a later genetic analysis, fewer N-insertions in productive TCRs were reported among donors in an Asian-associated ancestry cluster than the roughly 700-donor mean. Presence/absence analyses assumed roughly uniform sequencing depth across donors, an assumption that may not hold. Linkage disequilibrium might explain the correlated functional status among segregating V segments, but an unknown experimental factor could not be ruled out. In this cohort, only TCR beta chains were sequenced, and detectable features were limited by the absence of alpha or paired-chain data. The only immune exposure information available for the cohort was CMV serostatus. According to a later analysis, parvovirus B19, influenza, CMV and Epstein-Barr virus appeared linked to several top co-occurrence clusters. In the study, 150 to 200 TCR beta chains were listed as associated with cytomegalovirus. Broadly in line with IMGT annotations, most TCR beta V segments showed up in productive rearrangements about 87% or about 30% of the time in an earlier analysis of 450 to 600 of the donors. A group of highly shared sequence variants was considered likely to be a technical artifact of the sequencing pipeline. In vitro tests confirmed that a few of the cytomegalovirus-associated TCR beta chains recognize cytomegalovirus antigens. Because HLA typing was missing for some donors at each locus, association tests included only the typed subset. Cytomegalovirus status was reported to be diagnosed by the classifier with high specificity and sensitivity in both the original and validation cohorts. Across donors, most TCR sequences were observed very rarely, whereas some public TCRs were present in many individuals. According to a later analysis, most CMV-associated TCR beta chains appeared to be HLA-restricted, and the HLA associations seemed to be driven largely by CMV exposure. Compared with equally common non-associated chains, HLA-associated TCR beta chains in a later analysis were more clonally expanded and had lower generation probabilities.

The specimen was PBMCs. The receptor was derived from a female donor in good health and CMV-seronegative.

The CDR3: CASSLEGQGSRKLFF. Read as DNA, the sequence is TGTGCCAGCAGCTTGGAGGGGCAAGGATCGAGAAAACTGTTTTTT. The chain links TRBV5-5 with TRBJ1-4; a tentative D match to TRBD1 spans 5 bases. As encoded in the germline V gene (reference sequence), CDR1 is SGHKS while CDR2 is YYEKEE. Trimming costs V 0 bases and J 10 bases, and their ends lie 16 bases apart. Inclusive of the bounding cysteine and phenylalanine, the CDR3 is 15 residues long. The retained sequence is limited to the CDR3, 45 bases, with the frame set at the first base.